These 25 T cell receptor beta chains originate from one sample sequenced in a study of cytomegalovirus exposure and HLA in healthy donors. PCR was performed using 60 Vbeta and 13 Jbeta primers. TCRdb keeps only in-frame clones here, not all; method: immunoSEQ multiplex PCR. The sample lists about 150,000 clones; roughly 79% were seen once. Sequencing input: PBMCs. The receptors were gathered from a man aged 18 to 30 in good health and CMV-seronegative.

This chain connects TRBV5-1 to TRBJ2-6; D possibly corresponds to TRBD1 (6 bases). Germline CDR1 SGHRS, CDR2 YFSETQ. The CDR3 consists of 16 residues. The germline V and J ends were trimmed by 2 bases and 2 bases, with 11 bases remaining between them. CDR3 in amino acids: CASSFFNRAGANVLTF. CDR3 sequence (DNA): TGCGCCAGCAGCTTTTTCAACAGGGCTGGGGCCAACGTCCTGACTTTC.

This clone was detected a few times. The rearrangement links TRBV7-3 to TRBJ2-3; D remains unclear. The CDR3 spans 14 residues. The germline V gene has CDR1 SGHTA and CDR2 FQGTGA. The V gene lost 2 bases and the J gene lost 1 base, with 7 bases spanning the gap. Here the CDR3 reads CASSLGQGTDTQYF. The CDR3 DNA reads TGTGCCAGCAGCTTAGGGCAGGGCACAGATACGCAGTATTTT. Combining the CDR3 with reference TRBV7-3 and TRBJ2-3 gives the whole variable domain GAGVSQTPSNKVTEKGKYVELRCDPISGHTALYWYRQSLGQGPEFLIYFQGTGAADDSGLPNDRFFAVRPEGSVSTLKIQRTERGDSAVYLCASSLGQGTDTQYFGPGTRLTVL.

CDR3 nucleotides: TGTGCCAGCAGCTTATCCAGGTACAATTCACCCCTCCACTTT. Amino acid sequence: CASSLSRYNSPLHF. The chain combines TRBV5-4 with TRBJ1-6, with D uncertain. Trimming removed 2 bases at V and 7 bases at J, with 10 bases between. Germline V gene lookup returns CDR1 SGHNT and CDR2 YYREEE (reference sequence). The CDR3 consists of 14 residues. Combining the CDR3 with reference TRBV5-4 and TRBJ1-6 gives the whole variable domain ETGVTQSPTHLIKTRGQQVTLRCSSQSGHNTVSWYQQALGQGPQFIFQYYREEENGRGNFPPRFSGLQFPNYSSELNVNALELDDSALYLCASSLSRYNSPLHFGNGTRLTVT.

The sample holds a few counts of this clone. This chain links TRBV6-5 with TRBJ1-4; unclear D gene. The germline V gene encodes CDR1 MNHEY and CDR2 SVGAGI. V was trimmed by 7 bases and J by 8 bases, leaving 20 bases between them. The CDR3 consists of 15 residues. The CDR3 reads CASTRTSHRTEKLFF. CDR3 bases: TGTGCCAGCACACGAACAAGTCACAGAACCGAAAAACTGTTTTTT.

This chain connects TRBV13 to TRBJ1-4; 7 bases are shared with TRBD1. The length of the CDR3 is 16 residues. Germline V CDR1 and CDR2: PRHDT, FYEKMQ (reference sequence). V was clipped by 5 bases and J by 0 bases; unmatched bases: 6. CDR3 bases: TGTGCCAGCAGCCATCGGGACAGCGCAACTAATGAAAAACTGTTTTTT. Encoded protein: CASSHRDSATNEKLFF.

This chain connects TRBV10-1 to TRBJ1-1, with D perhaps TRBD1 (6 bases). The CDR3 spans 13 residues. Germline CDR1 and CDR2: WNHNN and SYGVQD (reference sequence). V lost 9 bases and J 3 bases, leaving 14 bases between the germline ends. DNA for the CDR3: TGCGCCAGGGGGGCCCAAGGGGACACTGAAGCTTTCTTT. Protein: CARGAQGDTEAFF.

This rearrangement joins TRBV6-1 to TRBJ1-3; unclear D gene. V dropped 7 bases and J dropped 0 bases, with 10 bases sitting between them. Germline assignment: CDR1 MNHNS and CDR2 SASEGT. CDR3 length: 14 residues. The CDR3 region has the DNA TGTGCCAGCAAGGAGGCTAGCTCTGGAAACACCATATATTTT. This codes for CASKEASSGNTIYF.

The chain links TRBV5-4 to TRBJ1-2, with D perhaps matching TRBD1 (6 bases). The V gene lost 1 base and the J gene lost 5 bases, with 9 bases spanning the gap. The CDR3 runs to 13 residues. The V gene's germline CDR1 is SGHNT and CDR2 YYREEE (reference sequence). CDR3 sequence reads: CASSLNREYGYTF. The CDR3, as DNA: TGTGCCAGCAGCTTGAACAGGGAGTATGGCTACACCTTC.

This rearrangement joins TRBV29-1 to TRBJ2-2; possibly TRBD1 for D (6 bases). CDR1 SQVTM and CDR2 ANQGSEA come from the germline V gene. The CDR3 consists of 15 residues. Trimming stripped 7 bases from V and 0 bases from J, with 15 bases between. This CDR3 is CSALKRTANTGELFF. DNA for the CDR3: TGCAGCGCGCTAAAAAGGACAGCGAACACCGGGGAGCTGTTTTTT.

This chain links TRBV7-9 with TRBJ2-7; D might be TRBD2 (6 bases). The CDR3 totals 12 residues. Looked up from germline, CDR1 is SEHNR and CDR2 is FQNEAQ (reference sequence). V was trimmed by 8 bases and J by 7 bases, leaving 15 bases between them. This CDR3 is CASAIAGKEQYV. CDR3 sequence (DNA): TGTGCCAGCGCCATCGCGGGGAAAGAGCAGTACGTC.

This clone was picked up a small number of times. The chain combines TRBV6-1 with TRBJ2-1; TRBD1 agrees at 10 bases. The CDR3 is made up of 12 amino acids. Germline CDR1 MNHNS, CDR2 SASEGT. V shed 2 bases, J shed 14 bases, and the junction held 3 bases outside the gene matches. The CDR3 DNA is TGTGCCAGCAGTGAACTGGACAGGGGGGAGTTCTTC. Amino acid sequence: CASSELDRGEFF.

The chain combines TRBV2 with TRBJ2-3; D is ambiguous. V lost 3 bases and J lost 2, with 12 bases in between. The germline gives CDR1 SNHLY, CDR2 FYNNEI. The CDR3 runs 15 residues. CDR3 DNA sequence: TGTGCCAGCAGTGATATGGCAAGAATCACAGATACGCAGTATTTT. Translating gives CASSDMARITDTQYF. The whole variable domain, filled in from reference TRBV2 and TRBJ2-3, reads EPEVTQTPSHQVTQMGQEVILRCVPISNHLYFYWYRQILGQKVEFLVSFYNNEISEKSEIFDDQFSVERPDGSNFTLKIRSTKLEDSAMYFCASSDMARITDTQYFGPGTRLTVL.

The V gene is TRBV21-1, the J gene TRBJ1-5; the D call TRBD1 from the table was never checked on the DNA. TRBV21-1 is described as a pseudogene. This CDR3 comprises 18 residues. In DNA form, the CDR3 reads TGTGCCAGCAGCAAAACGGGCAGGGGGTTGGGAAGCAATCAGCCCCAGCATTTT. Its translation: CASSKTGRGLGSNQPQHF.

Only a few counts were recorded for this clone. Distinct nucleotide sequences in the sample also encode this CDR3. The chain couples TRBV18 to TRBJ1-1; no definite D call. The germline CDR1 and CDR2 sequences are KGHSH and LQKENI. The V end was cut by 2 bases, the J end by 1 base, with 8 bases between. The CDR3 covers 14 residues. CDR3 amino acids: CASSPAGRNTEAFF. The CDR3 coding sequence is TGTGCCAGCTCACCAGCGGGGAGGAACACTGAAGCTTTCTTT.

This clone was seen a handful of times. This rearrangement joins TRBV5-1 to TRBJ2-1, with 9 bases aligning to TRBD2. The germline CDR1 and CDR2 sequences are SGHRS and YFSETQ. The V and J ends lost 0 bases and 0 bases, in that order; junction bases with no gene match: 10. This CDR3 has 19 residues. The CDR3 DNA reads TGCGCCAGCAGCTTGGGGCTAGCGGGATGGGATAGCTCCTACAATGAGCAGTTCTTC. Its translation is CASSLGLAGWDSSYNEQFF.

The chain recombines TRBV28 with TRBJ2-5; D is possibly TRBD2 (5 bases). The length of the CDR3 is 13 residues. Trimming left V 2 bases short and J 4 bases short, with 8 bases between. From germline, CDR1 is MDHEN and CDR2 SYDVKM. The CDR3 sequence is CASSLEGGETQYF. The CDR3 DNA reads TGTGCCAGCAGTTTAGAAGGAGGAGAGACCCAGTACTTC.

The J gene is TRBJ2-1, the V gene TRBV5-1; D is possibly TRBD2 (5 bases). Germline V CDR1 and CDR2: SGHRS, YFSETQ. The CDR3 covers 16 residues. Trimming cost V 0 bases and J 5 bases, with 15 bases left between them. The CDR3 sequence is CASSLDYGVLDNEQFF. The CDR3 nucleotides read TGCGCCAGCAGCTTGGACTACGGGGTCCTAGACAATGAGCAGTTCTTC. The entire variable domain, with the rest obtained from reference TRBV5-1 and TRBJ2-1, is as follows: KAGVTQTPRYLIKTRGQQVTLSCSPISGHRSVSWYQQTPGQGLQFLFEYFSETQRNKGNFPGRFSGRQFSNSRSEMNVSTLELGDSALYLCASSLDYGVLDNEQFFGPGTRLTVL.

The chain employs TRBV7-9 and TRBJ1-2; TRBD1 aligns across 7 bases. Germline V CDR1 and CDR2: SEHNR, FQNEAQ (reference sequence). This CDR3 has 15 residues. The V gene end was trimmed by 4 bases and the J gene end by 6 bases; junction bases not matched to a gene: 11. The CDR3 loop reads CASSSGQTQAHGYTF. The CDR3 DNA is TGTGCCAGCAGCTCGGGACAGACCCAGGCTCATGGCTACACCTTC.

This chain links TRBV5-1 with TRBJ1-6; D is possibly TRBD1 (6 bases). The V gene's germline CDR1 is SGHRS and CDR2 YFSETQ. Trimming took off 4 bases at V and 1 base at J, with 12 bases between the two ends. This CDR3 has 16 amino acids. Here the CDR3 reads CASSTGGASYNSPLHF. CDR3 nucleotides: TGCGCCAGCAGCACCGGGGGGGCGTCCTATAATTCACCCCTCCACTTT.

The genes are TRBV5-4 and TRBJ1-1; a possible D gene is TRBD1 (6 bases). V was shortened by 4 bases and J by 1 base, with 14 bases between the two germline ends. Looked up from germline, CDR1 is SGHNT and CDR2 is YYREEE (reference sequence). This CDR3 is built from 15 residues. The DNA for the CDR3 is TGTGCCAGCAGCCCAGGACAGCGAGAGAACACTGAAGCTTTCTTT. Protein product: CASSPGQRENTEAFF.

V is TRBV4-3 and J is TRBJ1-6; D is unclear. This CDR3 has 14 amino acids. The germline V gene has CDR1 LGHNA and CDR2 YSLEER. With 4 bases removed from V and 10 bases from J, the gap between germline ends came to 14 bases. CDR3 nucleotides: TGCGCCAGCAGCCCCCCCGGGGAGCGGTCACCCCTCCACTTT. It specifies CASSPPGERSPLHF.

This chain links TRBV10-3 with TRBJ2-3, with 12 bases aligning to TRBD2. With V trimmed by 0 bases and J by 2 bases, 3 bases remained unmatched. There are 17 residues in the CDR3. The V gene's germline CDR1 is ENHRY and CDR2 SYGVKD. CDR3 region: CAISESLAGGPTDTQYF. In nucleotides, the CDR3 is TGTGCCATCAGTGAGTCGCTAGCGGGGGGGCCCACAGATACGCAGTATTTT.

This chain links TRBV11-2 with TRBJ2-1; D not resolved. Germline values: CDR1 SGHAT, CDR2 FQNNGV. V lost 7 bases, J lost 4 bases, and 17 bases lay in between. The CDR3 length is 15 residues. The CDR3 DNA sequence: TGTGCCAGCACTTTGAAAGACACGTTATACAATGAGCAGTTCTTC. Translation: CASTLKDTLYNEQFF.

The chain carries TRBV7-9 and TRBJ2-2, with a weak D call TRBD1 (6 bases). The CDR3 has 19 residues. CDR1 is SEHNR and CDR2 is FQNEAQ in the germline V gene (reference sequence). The V end was cut by 5 bases, the J end by 0 bases, with 22 bases between. The CDR3 DNA reads TGTGCCAGCAGCGGCCCGACAGGATTCCCGTTCGCGAACACCGGGGAGCTGTTTTTT. It specifies CASSGPTGFPFANTGELFF.

This clone showed up just a few times. This chain connects TRBV4-3 to TRBJ1-4, with D perhaps matching TRBD1 (6 bases). The length of the CDR3 is 18 residues. The germline V gene encodes CDR1 LGHNA and CDR2 YSLEER. Trimming took 2 bases from V and 2 from J, leaving 18 bases between them. The DNA of the CDR3 is TGCGCCAGCAGCCAATACCATAGAGGGGGTGGTACTAATGAAAAACTGTTTTTT. Its protein product is CASSQYHRGGGTNEKLFF.